A selection of T cell receptor beta chains follows, all from one sample in a study of blood T cell repertoires in COVID-19. Here immunoSEQ multiplex PCR was the method, and the copy in TCRdb shows in-frame clones only, minus some. The table lists around 300,000 clones, 70% to 90% of them singletons. What was sequenced was peripheral blood. The receptors come from a woman between 65 and 79 years old with acute or convalescent COVID-19. The CDR3 runs from the conserved cysteine through the conserved F or W. The order of the fields is V gene, D gene, clone size, J gene, CDR3 DNA, CDR3 protein. A D gene is named only where the DNA matches it firmly. Not all rows give a size; the values are once, few, many and, for expanded clones, a class.

v_call: TRBV3-1/TRBV3-2
d_call: .
clone_size: many
j_call: TRBJ1-1
cdr3_nt: TGTGCCAGCAGCCAGGCCAGGGGTGTAATGAACACTGAAGCTTTCTTT
cdr3_aa: CASSQARGVMNTEAFF

v_call: TRBV30
d_call: TRBD2
clone_size: .
j_call: TRBJ2-3
cdr3_nt: TGTGCCTGGAGCGCAGCGACTAGCGGCCACACAGATACGCAGTATTTT
cdr3_aa: CAWSAATSGHTDTQYF

v_call: TRBV5-1
d_call: TRBD1
clone_size: .
j_call: TRBJ2-3
cdr3_nt: TGCGCCAGTAGACGGGACAGGAGTATTGATACGCAGTATTTT
cdr3_aa: CASRRDRSIDTQYF

v_call: TRBV7-2
d_call: TRBD1
clone_size: once
j_call: TRBJ2-7
cdr3_nt: TGTGCCAGCAGCCCAAGACAGGGTGGGCTCGAGCAGTACTTC
cdr3_aa: CASSPRQGGLEQYF

v_call: TRBV5-1
d_call: .
clone_size: .
j_call: TRBJ2-7
cdr3_nt: TGCGCCAGTTTCCTCGAGGGGGACGAGCAGTACTTC
cdr3_aa: CASFLEGDEQYF

v_call: TRBV18
d_call: TRBD1
clone_size: .
j_call: TRBJ1-6
cdr3_nt: TGTGCCAGCTCGGGGGACAGGCAAAATTCACCCCTCCACTTT
cdr3_aa: CASSGDRQNSPLHF

v_call: TRBV9
d_call: .
clone_size: .
j_call: TRBJ1-1
cdr3_nt: TGTGCCAGCAGCGTACCCCCGGAGATGAACACTGAAGCTTTCTTT
cdr3_aa: CASSVPPEMNTEAFF

v_call: TRBV5-6
d_call: .
clone_size: .
j_call: TRBJ2-2
cdr3_nt: TGTGCCAGCAGGCCTTTGCGGACAATCGACGGGGAGCTGTTTTTT
cdr3_aa: CASRPLRTIDGELFF

v_call: TRBV28
d_call: .
clone_size: .
j_call: TRBJ1-2
cdr3_nt: TGTGCCAGCAGTTCCTCGCGGCGGGCCCGGGATGGCTACACCTTC
cdr3_aa: CASSSSRRARDGYTF

v_call: TRBV29-1
d_call: TRBD2
clone_size: .
j_call: TRBJ2-1
cdr3_nt: TGCAGCGTTGGGGGCGGGGGGACCGAAAGTTACAATGAGCAGTTCTTC
cdr3_aa: CSVGGGGTESYNEQFF

v_call: TRBV11-2
d_call: TRBD1
clone_size: .
j_call: TRBJ1-2
cdr3_nt: TGTGCCAGCAGGCCTACGGGACAGGGCAACTATGGCTACACCTTC
cdr3_aa: CASRPTGQGNYGYTF

v_call: TRBV7-9
d_call: .
clone_size: .
j_call: TRBJ1-4
cdr3_nt: TGTGCCAGCAGCTTGATCATTTCCCAGGTCCATGAAAAACTGTTTTTT
cdr3_aa: CASSLIISQVHEKLFF

v_call: TRBV12-3/TRBV12-4
d_call: .
clone_size: .
j_call: TRBJ2-5
cdr3_nt: TGTGCCAGCAGTTTAGCCCAGGAAGAGACCCAGTACTTC
cdr3_aa: CASSLAQEETQYF

v_call: TRBV10-3
d_call: TRBD1
clone_size: .
j_call: TRBJ1-3
cdr3_nt: TGTGCCATCAAGGGACAGATGGTCTCTGGAAACACCATATATTTT
cdr3_aa: CAIKGQMVSGNTIYF

v_call: TRBV10-3
d_call: .
clone_size: once
j_call: TRBJ2-1
cdr3_nt: TGTGCCATCAGTGAGGAGCGGCGGGGCGATGAGCAGTTCTTC
cdr3_aa: CAISEERRGDEQFF

v_call: TRBV6-5
d_call: .
clone_size: .
j_call: TRBJ2-1
cdr3_nt: TGTGCCAGCAGTCCGAACGCTTTGAGGGAGCAGTTCTTC
cdr3_aa: CASSPNALREQFF

v_call: TRBV3-1/TRBV3-2
d_call: .
clone_size: .
j_call: TRBJ1-3
cdr3_nt: TGTGCCAGCAGCCAAGATGGGCTTTCCCTCTCTGGAAACACCATATATTTT
cdr3_aa: CASSQDGLSLSGNTIYF

v_call: TRBV4-2
d_call: .
clone_size: .
j_call: TRBJ2-7
cdr3_nt: TGTGCCAGCAGCCAAGTTAGGGGGGGAGCCTACGAGCAGTACTTC
cdr3_aa: CASSQVRGGAYEQYF

v_call: TRBV5-1
d_call: .
clone_size: .
j_call: TRBJ2-4
cdr3_nt: TGCGCCAGCAGCTTGCCTAGTGCTTTACAGTACTTC
cdr3_aa: CASSLPSALQYF

v_call: TRBV5-1
d_call: .
clone_size: once
j_call: TRBJ1-4
cdr3_nt: TGCGCCAGCAGCCGTGACTCCGTCGAAAAACTGTTTTTT
cdr3_aa: CASSRDSVEKLFF

v_call: TRBV2
d_call: TRBD2
clone_size: .
j_call: TRBJ2-2
cdr3_nt: TGTGCCAGCGGCGGGGGGGCCGACACCGGGGAGCTGTTTTTT
cdr3_aa: CASGGGADTGELFF

v_call: TRBV6-5
d_call: TRBD1
clone_size: few
j_call: TRBJ1-4
cdr3_nt: TGTGCCAGCAGCCCGAGACAGGGAACTTATGAAAAACTGTTTTTT
cdr3_aa: CASSPRQGTYEKLFF

v_call: TRBV5-1
d_call: TRBD1
clone_size: .
j_call: TRBJ1-6
cdr3_nt: TGCGCCAGCACTCCGACAGGGGGCCCCAATTCACCCCTCCACTTT
cdr3_aa: CASTPTGGPNSPLHF

v_call: TRBV12-3/TRBV12-4
d_call: .
clone_size: .
j_call: TRBJ2-5
cdr3_nt: TGTGCCAGCAGTTTACGGGGGGAGACCCAGTACTTC
cdr3_aa: CASSLRGETQYF

v_call: TRBV7-9
d_call: .
clone_size: .
j_call: TRBJ1-6
cdr3_nt: TGTGCCAGCAGCTACCTTGAAGAGACACCCCTCCACTTT
cdr3_aa: CASSYLEETPLHF

v_call: TRBV18
d_call: .
clone_size: .
j_call: TRBJ1-1
cdr3_nt: TGTGCCAGCTGTGTCCAGGTGGGGAACACTGAAGCTTTCTTT
cdr3_aa: CASCVQVGNTEAFF

v_call: TRBV11-3
d_call: TRBD2
clone_size: .
j_call: TRBJ2-1
cdr3_nt: TGTGCCAGCAGCCCGCAAGCGGGGGTGGGGTACAATGAGCAGTTCTTC
cdr3_aa: CASSPQAGVGYNEQFF

v_call: TRBV9
d_call: TRBD1
clone_size: .
j_call: TRBJ2-3
cdr3_nt: TGTGCCAGCACCTTACTACACAGGGGGACAGATACGCAGTATTTT
cdr3_aa: CASTLLHRGTDTQYF

v_call: TRBV5-1
d_call: TRBD1
clone_size: .
j_call: TRBJ2-2
cdr3_nt: TGCGCCAGCAGCTTCGACAGGGGCAAATCCAACACCGGGGAGCTGTTTTTT
cdr3_aa: CASSFDRGKSNTGELFF

v_call: TRBV19
d_call: .
clone_size: .
j_call: TRBJ1-2
cdr3_nt: TGTGCCAGTAGCCCTAGGACAGTTGGTATGGGCTACACCTTC
cdr3_aa: CASSPRTVGMGYTF

v_call: TRBV4-1
d_call: .
clone_size: .
j_call: TRBJ1-2
cdr3_nt: TGCGCCAGCAGCCAAGATACGGGTCAGCGCTACACCTTC
cdr3_aa: CASSQDTGQRYTF

v_call: TRBV5-1
d_call: .
clone_size: .
j_call: TRBJ2-3
cdr3_nt: TGCGCCAGCGGCAGTGACACAGATACGCAGTATTTT
cdr3_aa: CASGSDTDTQYF

v_call: TRBV7-9
d_call: .
clone_size: few
j_call: TRBJ1-3
cdr3_nt: TGTGCCAGCAGCCCACCCCAGGGTCGCTCTGGAAACACCATATATTTT
cdr3_aa: CASSPPQGRSGNTIYF

v_call: TRBV2
d_call: TRBD2
clone_size: .
j_call: TRBJ2-5
cdr3_nt: TGTGCCAGCAGTGAAAGCCCTACTCAGCGGGGGGAGACCCAGTACTTC
cdr3_aa: CASSESPTQRGETQYF

v_call: TRBV7-2
d_call: TRBD2
clone_size: .
j_call: TRBJ2-5
cdr3_nt: TGTGCCAGCAGCTCCCTAGCGGAACAAGAGACCCAGTACTTC
cdr3_aa: CASSSLAEQETQYF

v_call: TRBV13
d_call: .
clone_size: .
j_call: TRBJ2-1
cdr3_nt: TGTGCCAGCACCCTTCAGGGAGGCGTCCATGAGCAGTTCTTC
cdr3_aa: CASTLQGGVHEQFF

v_call: TRBV3-1/TRBV3-2
d_call: .
clone_size: once
j_call: TRBJ2-3
cdr3_nt: TGTGCCAGCAGCCAAGGCCACGCCTTCCCGGAGTATTTT
cdr3_aa: CASSQGHAFPEYF

v_call: TRBV6-5
d_call: .
clone_size: .
j_call: TRBJ1-3
cdr3_nt: TGTGCCAGCCCCGGGGAGAGGGTACCTGGAAACACCATATATTTT
cdr3_aa: CASPGERVPGNTIYF

v_call: TRBV2
d_call: TRBD2
clone_size: .
j_call: TRBJ2-7
cdr3_nt: TGTGCCAGCGGGGTTAGCGGGGGGAGCTACGAGCAGTACTTC
cdr3_aa: CASGVSGGSYEQYF

v_call: TRBV5-1
d_call: TRBD1
clone_size: .
j_call: TRBJ1-2
cdr3_nt: TGCGCCAGCAGCCTAGGGACAGCTAAGGGGAAATATGGCTACACCTTC
cdr3_aa: CASSLGTAKGKYGYTF

v_call: TRBV19
d_call: TRBD1
clone_size: .
j_call: TRBJ1-5
cdr3_nt: TGTGCCAGTAGGGGACAGGGCAATCAGCCCCAGCATTTT
cdr3_aa: CASRGQGNQPQHF

v_call: TRBV25-1
d_call: TRBD1
clone_size: .
j_call: TRBJ2-1
cdr3_nt: TGTGCCAGCAGTGTCGCAGGGGGCGTTGAGCAGTTCTTC
cdr3_aa: CASSVAGGVEQFF

v_call: TRBV6-4
d_call: .
clone_size: .
j_call: TRBJ2-5
cdr3_nt: TGTGCCAGCAGTGACTCCGCGGGGACCCAGTACTTC
cdr3_aa: CASSDSAGTQYF

v_call: TRBV4-2
d_call: .
clone_size: .
j_call: TRBJ2-3
cdr3_nt: TGTGCCAGCAGCCAAGGGGGGGGCAGGGATACGCAGTATTTT
cdr3_aa: CASSQGGGRDTQYF

v_call: TRBV19
d_call: TRBD1
clone_size: .
j_call: TRBJ1-2
cdr3_nt: TGTGCCAGCAAAAGACAGGGGTTCGACTATGGCTACACCTTC
cdr3_aa: CASKRQGFDYGYTF

v_call: TRBV10-3
d_call: TRBD1
clone_size: .
j_call: TRBJ1-1
cdr3_nt: TGTGCCATCAGTGAGTCGGACAGGGCTGGCACTGAAGCTTTCTTT
cdr3_aa: CAISESDRAGTEAFF

v_call: TRBV29-1
d_call: .
clone_size: .
j_call: TRBJ2-5
cdr3_nt: TGCAGCGTTGGGGGGCTCCAAGAGACCCAGTACTTC
cdr3_aa: CSVGGLQETQYF

v_call: TRBV12-3/TRBV12-4
d_call: .
clone_size: .
j_call: TRBJ1-5
cdr3_nt: TGTGCCAGCGCTTATCGGGAGAACCAGCATTTT
cdr3_aa: CASAYRENQHF

v_call: TRBV2
d_call: .
clone_size: .
j_call: TRBJ2-3
cdr3_nt: TGTGCCAGCTGGATGGACAGAAACACAGATACGCAGTATTTT
cdr3_aa: CASWMDRNTDTQYF

v_call: TRBV12-5
d_call: .
clone_size: .
j_call: TRBJ1-1
cdr3_nt: TGTGCTAGTGGTTTGGGGGGCCAGGGGGCTTTCTTT
cdr3_aa: CASGLGGQGAFF

v_call: TRBV6-5
d_call: .
clone_size: .
j_call: TRBJ1-1
cdr3_nt: TGTGCCAGCAGCAGAATAAAGGGGACTGAAGCTTTCTTT
cdr3_aa: CASSRIKGTEAFF

v_call: TRBV2
d_call: .
clone_size: .
j_call: TRBJ1-2
cdr3_nt: TGTGCCAGCAGGGGGGCGGGCGACGTCTATGGCTACACCTTC
cdr3_aa: CASRGAGDVYGYTF

v_call: TRBV7-9
d_call: .
clone_size: .
j_call: TRBJ2-2
cdr3_nt: TGTGCCAGCAGCTTAAGTCCGGCCGGGGAGCTGTTTTTT
cdr3_aa: CASSLSPAGELFF